Listed here are 32 T cell receptor beta chains from one sample, sequenced in a study of Graves' ophthalmopathy and Graves' hyperthyroidism. The study amplified TCR beta CDR3 regions using RNA transcripts. RT-PCR was first run with HTBI primers, then multiplex PCR in a second round. TCRdb redid the calling of the multiplex PCR reads with MiXCR, one entry per CDR3 protein. Of approximately 1.2 million distinct CDR3 sequences in the sample, about 36% are singletons; the top ten hold roughly 10%. The sample comprised peripheral blood or thyroid tissue (not recorded which). The origin of the receptors is an adult man with Graves' hyperthyroidism.

This clonotype was seen many times. The chain links TRBV7-2 to TRBJ2-7; D gene ambiguous. This CDR3 has 15 residues. CDR1 SGHTA and CDR2 FQGNSA come from the germline V gene. The V end lost 5 bases, the J end lost 7 bases, and 21 bases lay between the germline ends. The DNA of the CDR3 is TGTGCCAGCAGCCCTACCGCTCGGCAATCGGTTGAGCAGTACTTC. Its protein is CASSPTARQSVEQYF.

For this clonotype: A much more abundant neighbour one base away suggests this may be a read error. V is TRBV19 and J is TRBJ1-5; D is unresolved. CDR1 is LNHDA and CDR2 is SQIVND in the germline V gene (reference sequence). Trimming stripped 3 bases from V and 4 bases from J, with 13 bases between. The CDR3 extends over 15 amino acids. The DNA of the CDR3 is TGTGCCAGTAGTATTCGTTTCGGGGTGAATCAGCCCCAGCATTTT. Its protein is CASSIRFGVNQPQHF.

CDR3 DNA: TGTGCCAGCAGCTTAGGGGACATGAGGGGTGGCACCGGGGAGCTGTTTTTT. Encoded protein: CASSLGDMRGGTGELFF. The chain joins TRBV13 to TRBJ2-2; D assignment may be TRBD1 or TRBD2 (5 bases each). The germline V and J ends were trimmed by 0 bases and 4 bases, with 15 bases remaining between them. The germline CDR1 and CDR2 sequences are PRHDT and FYEKMQ (reference sequence). The length of the CDR3 is 17 residues.

This clonotype was counted a few times. The J gene is TRBJ1-4, the V gene TRBV11-2; TRBD1 is a possible D gene (5 bases). The germline gives CDR1 SGHAT, CDR2 FQNNGV. This CDR3 has 15 residues. The germline V and J ends were trimmed by 3 bases and 10 bases, with 18 bases remaining between them. The CDR3 reads CASSFTTDSVGKLFF. The CDR3 DNA is TGTGCCAGCAGCTTCACCACCGACAGTGTAGGAAAACTGTTTTTT.

Concerning this clonotype itself: A much larger clone differs from this one at a single base, so this may be a read error. V usage is TRBV20-1 and J usage is TRBJ1-1; possible D gene TRBD1, 5 bases. The CDR3 has 15 amino acids. The V end was cut by 3 bases, the J end by 1 base, with 15 bases between. Per the germline V gene, CDR1 is DFQATT and CDR2 is SNEGSKA (reference sequence). CDR3 nucleotide sequence: TGCAGTGCTAGTCCGACGCCAGGGAGGAACACTGAAGCTTTCTTT. Its protein is CSASPTPGRNTEAFF.

This clonotype was counted at least ten times. The chain uses TRBV10-3 and TRBJ1-2; D gene ambiguous. The CDR3 runs 14 residues. V lost 0 bases to trimming and J lost 2 bases, with 7 bases between them. Looked up from germline, CDR1 is ENHRY and CDR2 is SYGVKD. The CDR3 loop reads CAISESGTNYGYTF. As DNA, the CDR3 is TGTGCCATCAGTGAGTCTGGCACCAACTATGGCTACACCTTC.

Of note for this clonotype: Possible read error: a much larger clone is one base away. The chain carries TRBV7-9 and TRBJ1-3, with 9 bases fitting TRBD1. The germline CDR1 and CDR2 sequences are SEHNR and FQNEAQ (reference sequence). J gave up 5 bases and V 4 bases, and 3 bases lay outside the gene matches. This CDR3 has 14 amino acids. CDR3 in DNA: TGTGCCAGCAGCTGGGACAGGGATCGAAACACCATATATTTT. It yields the protein CASSWDRDRNTIYF.

This clonotype has at least ten counts. The rearrangement uses TRBV11-2 and TRBJ1-6; possibly TRBD1 for D (5 bases). V was clipped by 4 bases and J by 12 bases, with 16 bases between them. There are 14 residues in the CDR3. Germline loops: CDR1 SGHAT, CDR2 FQNNGV. The DNA of the CDR3 is TGTGCCAGCAGCTCCAGGCCGGGGCAGGGACCCCTCCACTTT. This sequence encodes CASSSRPGQGPLHF.

The sample holds a few counts of this clonotype. V gene TRBV10-3 combines with J gene TRBJ2-7, with 9 bases that match TRBD2. There are 13 residues in the CDR3. Looked up from germline, CDR1 is ENHRY and CDR2 is SYGVKD. The V gene end was trimmed by 10 bases and the J gene end by 6 bases; junction bases not matched to a gene: 10. CDR3 bases: TGTGCCAGTAAGTGGCTAGCGGGATCCGAGCAGTACTTC. Protein sequence: CASKWLAGSEQYF.

Turning to this clonotype: This may be a read error: a much more frequent sequence differs by one nucleotide. The chain is built from TRBV10-2 and TRBJ2-2, with D tentatively TRBD1 (5 bases). The germline V and J ends were trimmed by 5 bases and 7 bases, with 17 bases remaining between them. Germline CDR1 and CDR2: WSHSY and SAAADI. CDR3 length equals 15 residues. DNA for the CDR3: TGCGCCAGCAGTCTTGGGGCCCCGGGCATCGGGGAGCTGTTTTTT. This gives the protein CASSLGAPGIGELFF.

A note on this clonotype: At one of its ends the junction is not consistent with the germline gene, which may arise from a read error. J is TRBJ1-2 and V is TRBV7-2; D gene ambiguous. Germline CDR1 SGHTA, CDR2 FQGNSA. CDR3 length: 16 amino acids. The CDR3 is CASSLNNPPEGAGHTF. CDR3 coding DNA: TGTGCCAGCAGCTTAAATAACCCGCCTGAGGGTGCTGGCCACACCTTC.

This clonotype was observed at least ten times. V and J are TRBV9 and TRBJ2-5; 7 bases fit TRBD1. V shed 1 base, J shed 5 bases, and the junction held 8 bases outside the gene matches. The germline gives CDR1 SGDLS, CDR2 YYNGEE. This CDR3 contains 15 residues. CDR3 sequence: CASSVRQGVQETQYF. The CDR3 coding sequence is TGTGCCAGCAGCGTAAGACAGGGAGTTCAGGAGACCCAGTACTTC.

This chain connects TRBV5-1 to TRBJ2-7, with 11 bases matching TRBD2. The germline V gene has CDR1 SGHRS and CDR2 YFSETQ. CDR3 length: 16 amino acids. V gave up 4 bases and J gave up 6 bases; unmatched junction bases: 12. The CDR3 loop reads CASSRSGTSGLGEQYF. In nucleotides, the CDR3 is TGCGCCAGCAGCCGCTCCGGGACTAGCGGCTTAGGCGAGCAGTACTTC.

This clonotype came up a few times. The chain links TRBV6-2 or TRBV6-3 to TRBJ2-7, with TRBD2 as a possible D gene (5 bases). The V gene's germline CDR1 is MNHEY and CDR2 SVGEGT. This CDR3 is built from 13 residues. The V end lost 7 bases, the J end lost 4 bases, and 14 bases lay between the germline ends. The CDR3 nucleotides are TGTGCCAGCACAAACCAGCGGTCGTACGAGCAGTACTTC. Translation gives CASTNQRSYEQYF.

This sequence joins TRBV10-3 and TRBJ2-2; tentatively, D is TRBD1 or TRBD2 (5 bases each). The CDR3 is 14 residues long. The V end was cut by 6 bases, the J end by 7 bases, with 15 bases between. Germline V lookup: CDR1 ENHRY, CDR2 SYGVKD. For the CDR3, the DNA is TGTGCCATCAGGTCTGACGGGGCTAGCGGGGAGCTGTTTTTT. It translates to CAIRSDGASGELFF.

Details on this clonotype: A much larger clone is a single base away; this may be a read error. The V gene is TRBV11-1, the J gene TRBJ2-7; tentatively, D is TRBD2 (9 bases). This CDR3 has 22 residues. CDR1 is SGHAT and CDR2 is FQDESV in the germline V gene (reference sequence). The CDR3 nucleotides read TGTGCCAGCAGCTTAGCGGGGACAGGCCCGACGCCCGGAGCGGGAGGATACTACGAGCAGTGCTTC. Translation gives CASSLAGTGPTPGAGGYYEQCF.

This clonotype was counted many times. This chain uses TRBV7-2 with TRBJ2-2, with 7 bases aligning to TRBD2. Germline V CDR1 and CDR2: SGHTA, FQGNSA. CDR3 size: 15 residues. The junction had 6 bases not matched to a gene; V was cut back by 6 bases and J by 2 bases. As DNA, the CDR3 is TGTGCCAGCAGTCGGGGACTAACCAACACCGGGGAGCTGTTTTTT. It encodes CASSRGLTNTGELFF. Supplemented by reference TRBV7-2 and TRBJ2-2, the full variable domain reads GAGVSQSPSNKVTEKGKDVELRCDPISGHTALYWYRQSLGQGLEFLIYFQGNSAPDKSGLPSDRFSAERTGGSVSTLTIQRTQQEDSAVYLCASSRGLTNTGELFFGEGSRLTVL.

This clonotype has a count of ten or more. The chain recombines TRBV9 with TRBJ1-5; D perhaps matches TRBD1 (5 bases). Germline loops: CDR1 SGDLS, CDR2 YYNGEE. Trimming removed 7 bases from V and 0 bases from J, with 8 bases in between. The CDR3 runs 13 residues. The CDR3 region is CASAQGSNQPQHF. The CDR3 coding sequence is TGTGCCAGCGCGCAGGGTAGCAATCAGCCCCAGCATTTT.

V is TRBV20-1 and J is TRBJ1-2; 8 bases align to TRBD1. The CDR3 spans 15 residues. V lost 7 bases, J lost 2 bases, and 12 bases stayed unmatched. Per germline, CDR1 DFQATT and CDR2 SNEGSKA (reference sequence). CDR3 amino acids: CSVTPPTGVNYGYTF. In DNA form, the CDR3 reads TGCAGTGTAACTCCTCCGACAGGGGTCAACTATGGCTACACCTTC.

As for this clonotype: This could be a read error, since a much larger clone is one nucleotide away. The V gene is TRBV20-1, the J gene TRBJ1-6; D not resolved. The germline gives CDR1 DFQATT, CDR2 SNEGSKA (reference sequence). There are 15 residues in the CDR3. Trimming removed 6 bases at V and 4 bases at J, with 16 bases between. CDR3 region: CSAAWAALYNSPLHF. The CDR3 bases are TGCAGTGCGGCCTGGGCAGCGCTTTATAATTCACCCCTCCACTTT.

This clonotype turned up a few times. The gene calls are TRBV29-1 and TRBJ2-2, with D unclear. The V and J ends lost 5 bases and 4 bases respectively, with 11 bases between them. The CDR3 is 13 residues long. Looked up from germline, CDR1 is SQVTM and CDR2 is ANQGSEA. Here the CDR3 DNA reads TGCAGCGTTAGATCCGGGCCCACCGGGGAGCTGTTTTTT. Its translation is CSVRSGPTGELFF.

The J gene is TRBJ2-7, the V gene TRBV29-1, with 9 nucleotides matching TRBD1. This CDR3 comprises 12 residues. Looked up from germline, CDR1 is SQVTM and CDR2 is ANQGSEA. After removal of 5 bases from V and 10 bases from J, the junction contained 9 bases not matched to a gene. This chain's CDR3 is CSVSRQGGTQYF. The CDR3 coding sequence is TGCAGCGTTTCTCGACAGGGGGGTACCCAGTACTTC.

This clonotype appeared many times. This chain joins TRBV24-1 and TRBJ2-2, with 11 positions matching TRBD1. CDR3 length: 15 residues. Germline CDR1 is KGHDR and CDR2 is SFDVKD. V was clipped by 7 bases and J by 3 bases; unmatched bases: 3. The CDR3 region is CATSGQGADTGELFF. CDR3 in DNA: TGTGCCACCAGCGGACAGGGGGCTGACACCGGGGAGCTGTTTTTT.

The sample holds a few counts of this clonotype. The rearrangement uses TRBV12-3 or TRBV12-4 and TRBJ2-5, with 7 bases identical to TRBD2. The end of the DNA is better explained by TRBJ2-7, so the J call may be wrong. CDR3 length equals 13 residues. The CDR3 DNA follows: TGTGCCAGCAGACCCGGGACTAACTACGAGCAGTACTTC. Residues: CASRPGTNYEQYF.

There are many counts of this clonotype. The rearrangement links TRBV29-1 to TRBJ2-7; a weak D match, TRBD1 (5 bases). The CDR3 totals 11 residues. Trimming left V 4 bases short and J 5 bases short, with 9 bases between. Germline loops: CDR1 SQVTM, CDR2 ANQGSEA. CDR3 loop: CSVVQVNEQYF. Here the CDR3 DNA reads TGCAGCGTTGTACAGGTCAACGAGCAGTACTTC.

This clonotype appeared many times. The chain employs TRBV20-1 and TRBJ2-5; tentatively, D is TRBD2 (6 bases). V was shortened by 5 bases and J by 3 bases, with 13 bases between the two germline ends. CDR1 is DFQATT and CDR2 is SNEGSKA in the germline V gene (reference sequence). This CDR3 region has 13 residues. CDR3 residues: CSAVGIAEETQYF. CDR3 DNA sequence: TGCAGTGCTGTGGGGATAGCGGAAGAGACCCAGTACTTC.

In this sample, this clonotype turned up many times. The CDR3 reads CASSSATGNSPLHF. DNA of the CDR3: TGTGCCAGCAGCTCCGCCACAGGGAATTCACCCCTCCACTTT. The V gene is TRBV7-2, the J gene TRBJ1-6, with D tentatively TRBD1 (6 bases). Trimming shortened V by 4 bases and J by 7 bases, and 11 bases separated the two germline ends. Germline CDR1 reads SGHTA; CDR2 reads FQGNSA. There are 14 residues in the CDR3.

Of note for this clonotype: The CDR3 ends on some other residue instead of the conserved phenylalanine or tryptophan, so this is likely a read error. The DNA is omitted, as the CDR3 cannot be located on it reliably, and the CDR3 follows TCRdb's listing. The CDR3 protein is CATSGPSRGNY. This chain uses TRBV15 with TRBJ1-1; the table's D call TRBD1 went unverified against the DNA. The V gene's germline CDR1 is LNHNV and CDR2 YYDKDF (reference sequence). The CDR3 is 11 residues long, ends included.

The chain recombines TRBV6-5 with TRBJ2-5; 8 bases map to TRBD1. There are 15 residues in the CDR3. V trimming: 6 bases; J trimming: 4 bases; junction bases outside the gene matches: 10. The V gene's germline CDR1 is MNHEY and CDR2 SVGAGI. The CDR3 protein is CASSLDRGGRETQYF. The CDR3 DNA reads TGTGCCAGCAGCCTCGACAGGGGCGGTAGAGAGACCCAGTACTTC.

The rearrangement joins TRBV7-9 to TRBJ2-5; maybe TRBD2 (7 bases). The V end was cut by 3 bases, the J end by 1 base, with 12 bases between. Germline values: CDR1 SEHNR, CDR2 FQNEAQ (reference sequence). The CDR3 has 15 residues. The CDR3 is CASSLGGAGQETQYF. CDR3 coding DNA: TGTGCCAGCAGCTTGGGGGGGGCGGGCCAAGAGACCCAGTACTTC.

This rearrangement joins TRBV7-8 to TRBJ2-2, with 12 bases lining up with TRBD2. Germline V lookup: CDR1 SGHVS, CDR2 FQNEAQ. The CDR3 spans 15 residues. Trimming removed 8 bases from V and 7 bases from J; junction bases left unmatched: 8. The CDR3 region has the DNA TGTGCCAGCGTCCCGGGACTAGCGGGCATCGGGGAGCTGTTTTTT. Protein: CASVPGLAGIGELFF.

This chain links TRBV4-1 with TRBJ2-7, with 8 bases matching TRBD1. This CDR3 is 15 amino acids long. V gave up 4 bases and J gave up 1 base; unmatched junction bases: 6. Germline CDR1 and CDR2: MGHRA and YSYEKL. In DNA form, the CDR3 reads TGCGCCAGCAGCCGCTTGACAGGGGAGTCCTACGAGCAGTACTTC. Its protein is CASSRLTGESYEQYF.